This T cell receptor beta chain was captured in a study of OX40 agonist ivuxolimab in advanced cancers. Study in general: Patients undergoing dose escalation presented with hepatocellular carcinoma, melanoma, renal cell or head and neck cancer. Partial responses, seen in three patients, involved one hepatocellular carcinoma and two cutaneous melanomas.

The germline V and J ends were trimmed by 0 bases and 2 bases, with 11 bases remaining between them. Per germline, CDR1 LGHNA and CDR2 YSLEER. The CDR3 is 15 residues long. Only in-frame clones appear in the TCRdb table, and some are missing; sequencing was by immunoSEQ multiplex PCR. The data contain 36,000 or so clones, 65% to 85% of them singletons. The receptor comes from an adult with an advanced solid tumor such as melanoma, head and neck, liver or kidney cancer. The specimen was CD4+ or CD8+ T cells sorted from blood, collected in a trial of the OX40 agonist ivuxolimab. The chain is built from TRBV4-3 and TRBJ2-7; D is unresolved. CDR3 nucleotides: TGCGCCAGCAGCCAAGATCCCCAGGCCACCTACGAGCAGTACTTC. This codes for CASSQDPQATYEQYF.